This T cell receptor (beta chain) was documented in a study of technical replicates of blood from a handful of donors. The CDR3 runs 19 residues. CDR1 is SGHNT, CDR2 YYREEE, per germline (reference sequence). V gave up 4 bases and J gave up 4 bases; unmatched junction bases: 14. Clones were sequenced by immunoSEQ multiplex PCR, and TCRdb holds only the in-frame ones, with some missing. This sample has some 99,000 clones, with approximately 95% found just once. The receptor was derived from a human donor in good health. Sequencing used T cells isolated from PBMCs. The chain is built from TRBV5-4 and TRBJ2-7; 16 bases line up with TRBD2. CDR3 DNA: TGTGCCAGCAGCCCTCAAGCCGGGACTAGCGGGGGGGCTTGGTACGAGCAGTACTTC. It encodes CASSPQAGTSGGAWYEQYF.